This TCR beta chain was sequenced in a study of T cells after yellow fever vaccination. TCRdb re-analysed the 5' RACE reads in MiXCR, keeping a single row per CDR3 protein. The sample contains over 25,000 distinct CDR3 sequences, roughly a tenth of which appear only once. This clonotype has only a few counts. A much larger clone lies one base from this, so it may be a read error. This CDR3 spans 11 amino acids. Germline-derived CDR1 and CDR2 are SEHNR and FQNEAQ (reference sequence). V usage is TRBV7-9 and J usage is TRBJ2-5; no firm D call. This specimen was PBMCs, either bulk or a sorted T-cell subset (CD4+, CD8+, memory, or dextramer-sorted; not recorded which), taken around 14 days after the first yellow fever vaccination. This TCR was recovered from a man in his late teens or twenties who received the YFV17D yellow fever vaccine. The CDR3 bases are TGTGCCATCAGCTTTGAAGAGACCCAGTACTTC. Encoded protein: CAISFEETQYF.